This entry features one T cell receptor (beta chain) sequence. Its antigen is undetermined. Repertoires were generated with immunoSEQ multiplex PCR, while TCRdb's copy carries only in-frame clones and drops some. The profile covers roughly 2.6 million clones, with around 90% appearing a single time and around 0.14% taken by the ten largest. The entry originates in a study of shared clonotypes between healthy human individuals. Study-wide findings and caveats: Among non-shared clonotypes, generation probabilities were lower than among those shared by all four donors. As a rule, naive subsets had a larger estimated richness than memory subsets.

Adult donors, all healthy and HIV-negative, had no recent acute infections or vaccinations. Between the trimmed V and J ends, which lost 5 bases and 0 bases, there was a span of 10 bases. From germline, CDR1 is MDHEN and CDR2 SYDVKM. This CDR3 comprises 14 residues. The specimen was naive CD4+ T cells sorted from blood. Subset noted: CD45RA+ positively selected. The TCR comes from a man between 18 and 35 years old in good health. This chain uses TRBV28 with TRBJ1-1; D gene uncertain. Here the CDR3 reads CASSPAGMNTEAFF. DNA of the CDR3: TGTGCCAGCAGTCCTGCGGGCATGAACACTGAAGCTTTCTTT. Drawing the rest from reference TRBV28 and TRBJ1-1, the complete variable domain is DVKVTQSSRYLVKRTGEKVFLECVQDMDHENMFWYRQDPGLGLRLIYFSYDVKMKEKGDIPEGYSVSREKKERFSLILESASTNQTSMYLCASSPAGMNTEAFFGQGTRLTVV.